This record covers a single TCR beta chain. The sample is drawn from a study of OX40 agonist ivuxolimab in advanced cancers. Study at large: Each patient was given ivuxolimab into a vein every 2 weeks, at 0.01 to 10 mg/kg. It was permissible to have had prior anti-PD-1, anti-PD-L1 or anti-CTLA-4 therapy, and approximately 41% had some.

Trimming stripped 3 bases from V and 3 bases from J, with 12 bases between. The CDR3 totals 15 residues. Germline loops: CDR1 KGHSH, CDR2 LQKENI. Data came from immunoSEQ multiplex PCR; TCRdb stores just in-frame clones and leaves some out. In the table there are over 45,000 clones, about 80% of which are singletons. This receptor was obtained from an adult with an advanced solid tumor such as melanoma, head and neck, liver or kidney cancer. Here the sequenced sample was CD4+ or CD8+ T cells sorted from blood, taken in a trial of the OX40 agonist ivuxolimab. The V call is TRBV18, the J call TRBJ1-5; no firm D call. The CDR3 spells CASSPTLQTNQPQHF. The CDR3 bases are TGTGCCAGCTCACCTACCCTCCAGACCAATCAGCCCCAGCATTTT.